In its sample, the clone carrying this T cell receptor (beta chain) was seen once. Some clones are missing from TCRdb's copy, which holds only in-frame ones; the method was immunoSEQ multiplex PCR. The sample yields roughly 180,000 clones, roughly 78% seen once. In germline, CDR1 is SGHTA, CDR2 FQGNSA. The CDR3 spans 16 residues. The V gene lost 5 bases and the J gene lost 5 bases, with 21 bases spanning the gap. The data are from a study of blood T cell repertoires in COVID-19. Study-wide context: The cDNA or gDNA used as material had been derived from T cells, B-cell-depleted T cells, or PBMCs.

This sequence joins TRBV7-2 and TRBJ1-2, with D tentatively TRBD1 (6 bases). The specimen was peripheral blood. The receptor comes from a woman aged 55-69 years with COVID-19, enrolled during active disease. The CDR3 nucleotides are TGTGCCAGCAGCCCGCCCTACAGGGCGGAAAGTTATGGCTACACCTTC. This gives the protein CASSPPYRAESYGYTF.